This T cell receptor beta chain was retrieved from a study of T cell repertoires in cytomegalovirus infection. In the study overall: Peptides in the study included HLA-C-restricted and HLA-B-restricted CMV epitopes. It was the public TCR beta signatures that indicated both CMV infection and matching HLA type.

Looked up from germline, CDR1 is SGHTA and CDR2 is FQGTGA. Trimming removed 5 bases from V and 7 bases from J, with 23 bases in between. The CDR3 length is 17 residues. Findings and limits, study-wide: Public TCR beta family frequency separated CMV-and-HLA carriers, including in an independent cohort. Dominating the ex vivo response were HLA-C-restricted CMV-specific TCR beta clonotypes.

Concerning this clonotype itself: Its antigen is as yet unknown.

TCRdb itself ran the reads through MiXCR, one entry per CDR3 protein. The sample lists about 770,000 distinct CDR3 sequences, 25% to 30% occurring once. This specimen was cultured CD8+ T cells from PBMCs, taken from culture after CMV antigen stimulation. The sequence derives from a human donor in good health (CMV status not recorded). Some clones in this sample may be carry-over from other donors' samples. The chain employs TRBV7-3 and TRBJ2-2; maybe TRBD1 (6 bases). DNA for the CDR3: TGTGCCAGCAGCCCGCTGCCGGGACACCTGACGGGCGGGGAGCTGTTTTTT. Residues: CASSPLPGHLTGGELFF.